This entry lists 11 T cell receptor beta chains sequenced from one sample in a study of T cells in Graves' hyperthyroidism and ophthalmopathy. TCR beta CDR3 regions were amplified from RNA transcripts. Carried out on the TCR CDR3, a first-round RT-PCR used the HTBI primer set. TCRdb re-analysed the multiplex PCR reads in MiXCR, keeping a single row per CDR3 protein. The sample holds around 290,000 distinct CDR3 sequences; about 15% are singletons and the top ten take about 50%. Material for sequencing was blood. The origin of the receptors is a woman in her sixties or seventies with Graves' ophthalmopathy.

The chain employs TRBV19 and TRBJ2-3; TRBD2 matches 7 bases. J gave up 4 bases and V 3 bases, and 4 bases lay outside the gene matches. Germline V CDR1 and CDR2: LNHDA, SQIVND (reference sequence). The CDR3 is made up of 14 amino acids. This chain's CDR3 is CASSMRGIADTQYF. CDR3 in DNA: TGTGCCAGTAGTATGCGGGGGATTGCAGATACGCAGTATTTT.

This clonotype was recorded at least ten times. The chain joins TRBV5-1 to TRBJ1-1, with D uncertain. V was clipped by 4 bases and J by 6 bases, with 22 bases between them. The CDR3 has 16 residues. Germline-derived CDR1 and CDR2 are SGHRS and YFSETQ. The CDR3 loop is CASSPASNSRYAEAFF. DNA of the CDR3: TGCGCCAGCAGCCCCGCGAGTAACAGTCGGTACGCTGAAGCTTTCTTT.

The sample holds many counts of this clonotype. In DNA, the CDR3 is TGTGCCAGCAGCCTTCTAGCGGGGAAGTACGAGCAGTACTTC. This sequence encodes CASSLLAGKYEQYF. The gene calls are TRBV7-2 and TRBJ2-7, with 9 bases aligning to TRBD2. V shed 5 bases, J shed 4 bases, and the junction held 6 bases outside the gene matches. This CDR3 is built from 14 residues. CDR1 and CDR2 from the germline V gene are SGHTA and FQGNSA.

This clonotype has ten or more counts. The J gene is TRBJ2-2, the V gene TRBV20-1, with D maybe TRBD1 (5 bases). Trimming took off 3 bases at V and 4 bases at J, with 12 bases between the two ends. Germline CDR1 reads DFQATT; CDR2 reads SNEGSKA (reference sequence). This CDR3 spans 14 amino acids. The DNA of the CDR3 is TGCAGTGCTAGGGGGCAGGGATCCACCGGGGAGCTGTTTTTT. Amino acids: CSARGQGSTGELFF.

Comments on this clonotype: The conserved phenylalanine or tryptophan is not found at the CDR3 terminus, so this likely reflects a read error. V and J are TRBV24-1 and TRBJ1-2; 7 positions match TRBD1. Germline V CDR1 and CDR2: KGHDR, SFDVKD. The J segment lost 0 bases and the V segment lost 7 bases, leaving 1 base of the junction unmatched. The CDR3 has 13 amino acids. This CDR3 reads CATRGTANYGYTL. In DNA, the CDR3 is TGTGCCACCAGAGGGACAGCTAACTATGGCTACACCTTG.

The rearrangement links TRBV5-1 to TRBJ2-3; 7 bases are a match to TRBD1. There are 16 residues in the CDR3. The germline V gene has CDR1 SGHRS and CDR2 YFSETQ. After removal of 1 base from V and 2 bases from J, the junction contained 7 bases not matched to a gene. The CDR3 loop reads CASSLSGTEVTDTQYF. The CDR3 nucleotides read TGCGCCAGCAGCTTGTCAGGGACAGAAGTCACAGATACGCAGTATTTT. The entire variable domain, with the rest obtained from reference TRBV5-1 and TRBJ2-3, is as follows: KAGVTQTPRYLIKTRGQQVTLSCSPISGHRSVSWYQQTPGQGLQFLFEYFSETQRNKGNFPGRFSGRQFSNSRSEMNVSTLELGDSALYLCASSLSGTEVTDTQYFGPGTRLTVL.

This clonotype was seen ten or more times. V is TRBV6-2 or TRBV6-3 and J is TRBJ1-1, with D unresolved. CDR3 length equals 14 residues. Germline CDR1 is MNHEY and CDR2 is SVGEGT. Trimming removed 7 bases at V and 1 base at J, with 13 bases between. The CDR3 DNA sequence: TGTGCCAGCAAAGAATGGACGAGGAACACTGAAGCTTTCTTT. Residues: CASKEWTRNTEAFF.

This clonotype was detected only a few times. This chain uses TRBV7-9 with TRBJ2-3, with D perhaps matching TRBD2 (6 bases). CDR1 and CDR2 from the germline V gene are SEHNR and FQNEAQ (reference sequence). This CDR3 comprises 17 residues. V shed 5 bases and J shed 2 bases, with 20 bases lying between them. As DNA, the CDR3 is TGTGCCAGCAGCCCATTTGTTGGGGGGTTTTCCACAGATACGCAGTATTTT. Protein product: CASSPFVGGFSTDTQYF. Variable domain in full (rest from reference TRBV7-9 and TRBJ2-3): DTGVSQNPRHKITKRGQNVTFRCDPISEHNRLYWYRQTLGQGPEFLTYFQNEAQLEKSRLLSDRFSAERPKGSFSTLEIQRTEQGDSAMYLCASSPFVGGFSTDTQYFGPGTRLTVL.

This clonotype was found many times. The CDR3 region has the DNA TGTGCCAGCAGCTCACCCCTGGGGGATAGGGCTTTCTTT. Its protein product is CASSSPLGDRAFF. The V gene is TRBV7-9, the J gene TRBJ1-1; D is possibly TRBD1 (5 bases). The V end lost 4 bases, the J end lost 11 bases, and 17 bases lay between the germline ends. The CDR3 is 13 amino acids. The germline V gene encodes CDR1 SEHNR and CDR2 FQNEAQ (reference sequence). The entire variable domain, with the rest obtained from reference TRBV7-9 and TRBJ1-1, is as follows: DTGVSQNPRHKITKRGQNVTFRCDPISEHNRLYWYRQTLGQGPEFLTYFQNEAQLEKSRLLSDRFSAERPKGSFSTLEIQRTEQGDSAMYLCASSSPLGDRAFFGQGTRLTVV.

This clonotype appeared a single time. This chain connects TRBV20-1 to TRBJ2-5; 10 bases agree with TRBD2. From germline, CDR1 is DFQATT and CDR2 SNEGSKA (reference sequence). The V segment lost 0 bases and the J segment 5 bases; nucleotides outside the gene matches: 12. The CDR3 has 17 amino acids. CDR3 sequence reads: CSAREWLAGVFGETQYF. CDR3 DNA: TGCAGTGCTAGAGAGTGGCTAGCGGGAGTGTTTGGGGAGACCCAGTACTTC.

This clonotype came up many times. The chain uses TRBV10-2 and TRBJ2-5; D gene unclear. Per the germline V gene, CDR1 is WSHSY and CDR2 is SAAADI. The germline V and J ends were trimmed by 8 bases and 4 bases, with 5 bases remaining between them. The CDR3 spans 10 residues. CDR3: CASGVETQYF. DNA of the CDR3: TGCGCCAGCGGGGTAGAGACCCAGTACTTC.